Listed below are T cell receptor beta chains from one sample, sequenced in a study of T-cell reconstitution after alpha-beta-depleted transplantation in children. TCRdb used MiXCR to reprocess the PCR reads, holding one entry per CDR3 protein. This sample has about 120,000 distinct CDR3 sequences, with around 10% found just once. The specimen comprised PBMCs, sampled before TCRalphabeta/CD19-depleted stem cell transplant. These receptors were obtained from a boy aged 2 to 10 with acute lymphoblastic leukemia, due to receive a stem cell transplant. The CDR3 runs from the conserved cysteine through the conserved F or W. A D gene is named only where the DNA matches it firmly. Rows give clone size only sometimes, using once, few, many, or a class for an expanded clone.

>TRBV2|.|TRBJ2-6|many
CASPRSDGANVLTF
TGTGCCAGCCCCAGGTCGGATGGGGCCAACGTCCTGACTTTC
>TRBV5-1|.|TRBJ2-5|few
CASSLDGSKETQYF
TGCGCCAGCAGCTTGGACGGGTCCAAAGAGACCCAGTACTTC
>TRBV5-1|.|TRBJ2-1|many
CASSSKTAGYNEQFF
TGCGCCAGCAGCTCCAAGACGGCGGGGTACAATGAGCAGTTCTTC
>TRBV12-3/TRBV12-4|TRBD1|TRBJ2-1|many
CATTWGTGTNEQFF
TGTGCCACCACTTGGGGGACAGGGACCAATGAGCAGTTCTTC
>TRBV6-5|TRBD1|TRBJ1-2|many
CASSTRQGLGGYTF
TGTGCCAGCAGTACACGACAGGGCTTGGGTGGCTACACCTTC
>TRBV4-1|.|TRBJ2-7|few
CASSLRGGYLEQYF
TGCGCCAGCAGCCTACGAGGCGGATATCTCGAGCAGTACTTC
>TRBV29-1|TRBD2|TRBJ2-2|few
CSVEDKGLRTGELFF
TGCAGCGTTGAAGATAAGGGACTACGCACCGGGGAGCTGTTTTTT
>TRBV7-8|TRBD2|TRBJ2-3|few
CASSLLAGGANPDTQYF
TGTGCCAGCAGCCTTTTAGCGGGAGGTGCGAATCCAGATACGCAGTATTTT
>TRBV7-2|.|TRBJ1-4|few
CASSFKIGEKLFF
TGTGCCAGCAGCTTCAAGATAGGTGAAAAACTGTTTTTT
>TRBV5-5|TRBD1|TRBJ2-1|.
CASSLEVVRGQGDNEQFF
TGTGCCAGCAGCTTGGAGGTGGTGCGGGGACAGGGGGACAATGAGCAGTTCTTC
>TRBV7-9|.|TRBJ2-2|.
CASSYSNTGELFF
TGTGCCAGCAGCTACAGCAACACCGGGGAGCTGTTTTTT
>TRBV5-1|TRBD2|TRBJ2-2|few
CASSLAGVAGDPGELFF
TGCGCCAGCAGCTTGGCCGGAGTAGCGGGAGATCCCGGGGAGCTGTTTTTT
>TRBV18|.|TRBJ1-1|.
CASSPSQGTTEAFF
TGTGCCAGCTCGCCGTCCCAGGGGACCACTGAAGCTTTCTTT
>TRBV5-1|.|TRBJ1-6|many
CASSADGYNSPLHF
TGCGCCAGCAGCGCGGACGGATATAATTCACCCCTCCACTTT
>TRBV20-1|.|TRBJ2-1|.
CSAYYNEQFF
TGCAGTGCTTATTACAATGAGCAGTTCTTC
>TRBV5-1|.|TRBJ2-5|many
CASAPGRYQETQYF
TGCGCCAGCGCTCCAGGGCGATACCAAGAGACCCAGTACTTC
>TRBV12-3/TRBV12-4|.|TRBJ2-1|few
CASSFPGSARNEQFF
TGTGCCAGCAGTTTTCCCGGGAGTGCCCGCAATGAGCAGTTCTTC
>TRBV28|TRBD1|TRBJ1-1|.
CASIPTGTATLEAFF
TGTGCCAGTATCCCTACGGGGACAGCCACACTTGAAGCTTTCTTT
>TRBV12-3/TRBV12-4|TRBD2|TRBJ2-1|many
CASRGLAGGRNEQFF
TGTGCCAGCAGGGGACTAGCGGGAGGTCGGAATGAGCAGTTCTTC
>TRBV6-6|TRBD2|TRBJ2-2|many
CDVGAGGTGELFF
TGCGACGTCGGGGCGGGAGGAACCGGGGAGCTGTTTTTT
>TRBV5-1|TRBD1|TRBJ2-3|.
CASSPGTGYRTDTQYF
TGCGCCAGCAGCCCCGGGACAGGGTACCGCACAGATACGCAGTATTTT
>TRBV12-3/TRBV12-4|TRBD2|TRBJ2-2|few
CASRQAGTSTGELFF
TGTGCCAGCAGACAGGCCGGGACTAGCACCGGGGAGCTGTTTTTT
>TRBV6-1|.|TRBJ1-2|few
CASSHTGQGYTF
TGTGCCAGCAGTCATACAGGGCAGGGCTACACCTTC
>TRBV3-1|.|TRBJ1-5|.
CASSPHQGQPQHF
TGTGCCAGCAGCCCACACCAGGGTCAGCCCCAGCATTTT
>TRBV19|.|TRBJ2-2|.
CATDVKGGELFF
TGTGCCACTGACGTCAAGGGCGGGGAGCTGTTTTTT
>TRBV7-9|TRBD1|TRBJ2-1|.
CASSFEGRKTRGRQFF
TGTGCCAGCAGCTTTGAGGGGCGGAAGACCAGGGGGCGACAGTTCTTC
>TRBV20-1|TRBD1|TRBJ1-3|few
CSAYGTASGNTIYF
TGCAGTGCTTACGGGACAGCCTCTGGAAACACCATATATTTT
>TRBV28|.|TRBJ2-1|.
CASSLGPRFSYNEQFF
TGTGCCAGCAGTTTAGGACCGCGATTCTCCTACAATGAGCAGTTCTTC
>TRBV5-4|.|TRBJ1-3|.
CATSFERSGNTIYF
TGTGCCACCAGCTTCGAGAGGTCTGGAAACACCATATATTTT
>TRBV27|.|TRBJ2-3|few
CASSPYINSGTDTQYF
TGTGCCAGCAGTCCCTATATTAATTCGGGCACAGATACGCAGTATTTT
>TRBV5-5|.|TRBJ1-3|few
CASSRVGGQTSGNTIYF
TGTGCCAGCAGCCGGGTAGGCGGGCAAACCTCTGGAAACACCATATATTTT
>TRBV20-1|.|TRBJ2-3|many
CSAPVEGADTQYF
TGCAGTGCTCCGGTCGAAGGGGCAGATACGCAGTATTTT
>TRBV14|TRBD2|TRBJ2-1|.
CASSPLRGTSGINEQFF
TGTGCCAGCAGCCCTCTACGGGGGACTAGCGGGATCAATGAGCAGTTCTTC
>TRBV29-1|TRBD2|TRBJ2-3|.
CSVEGGLAGQFGTDTQYF
TGCAGCGTCGAAGGGGGACTAGCGGGGCAGTTCGGCACAGATACGCAGTATTTT
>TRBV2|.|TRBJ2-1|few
CASSEGTGSYNEQFF
TGTGCCAGCAGTGAGGGGACGGGCTCCTACAATGAGCAGTTCTTC
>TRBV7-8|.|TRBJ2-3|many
CASSPQGRDTQYF
TGTGCCAGCAGCCCGCAAGGGAGAGATACGCAGTATTTT
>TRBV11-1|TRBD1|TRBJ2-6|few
CASSLLPQGANGANVLTF
TGTGCCAGCAGCTTATTACCCCAGGGGGCGAATGGGGCCAACGTCCTGACTTTC
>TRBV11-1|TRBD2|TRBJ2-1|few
CASSPERSGSAFNTYNEQFF
TGTGCCAGCAGCCCCGAGCGGAGCGGGAGTGCCTTTAATACCTACAATGAGCAGTTCTTC
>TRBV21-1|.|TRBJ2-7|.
CASPGISGRCYEQYF
TGTGCCAGCCCTGGGATTAGCGGGAGATGCTACGAGCAGTACTTC
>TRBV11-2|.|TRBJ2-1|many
CASSLGRGRGEQFF
TGTGCCAGCAGCTTAGGTCGGGGGCGTGGTGAGCAGTTCTTC
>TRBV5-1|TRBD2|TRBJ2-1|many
CASSATSGSDEQFF
TGCGCCAGCTCCGCGACTAGCGGGTCGGATGAGCAGTTCTTC
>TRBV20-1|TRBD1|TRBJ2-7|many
CSATGVVRYEQYF
TGCAGTGCCACAGGGGTTGTTCGATACGAGCAGTACTTC
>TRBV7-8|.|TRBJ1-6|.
CASSRPGDNNSPLHF
TGTGCCAGCAGCAGACCAGGAGATAATAATTCACCCCTCCACTTT
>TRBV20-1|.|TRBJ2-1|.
CSAIKSDEQFF
TGCAGTGCTATTAAGAGTGATGAGCAGTTCTTC
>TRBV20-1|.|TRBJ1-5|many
CSASLGQRNQPQHF
TGCAGTGCTAGTCTTGGACAACGCAATCAGCCCCAGCATTTT
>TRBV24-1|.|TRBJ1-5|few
CATSRSNQPQHF
TGTGCCACCAGTCGGAGCAATCAGCCCCAGCATTTT
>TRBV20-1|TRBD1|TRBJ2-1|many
CSAYGQANEQFF
TGCAGTGCTTATGGACAGGCTAATGAGCAGTTCTTC
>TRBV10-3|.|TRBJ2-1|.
CAISGTGNEQFF
TGTGCCATCAGCGGTACAGGGAATGAGCAGTTCTTC
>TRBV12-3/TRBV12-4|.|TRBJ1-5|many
CASRVGHGDNQPQHF
TGTGCCAGCAGGGTAGGGCACGGGGACAATCAGCCCCAGCATTTT
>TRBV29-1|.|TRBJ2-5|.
CSVDGTGVYETQYF
TGCAGCGTTGATGGAACAGGCGTATACGAGACCCAGTACTTC
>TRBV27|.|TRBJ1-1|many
CASSKDGLAPEAFF
TGTGCCAGCAGTAAGGACGGCCTGGCCCCTGAAGCTTTCTTT
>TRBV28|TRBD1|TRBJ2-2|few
CASQWGDRGFAGELFF
TGTGCCAGCCAGTGGGGGGACAGGGGTTTTGCCGGGGAGCTGTTTTTT